Following are 22 T cell receptor beta chains from one sample sequenced in a study of T cells in Graves' hyperthyroidism and ophthalmopathy. RNA transcripts were the template for amplifying TCR beta CDR3 regions. A first-round RT-PCR of the TCR CDR3 used the HTBI primer set. TCRdb re-analysed the multiplex PCR reads in MiXCR, keeping a single row per CDR3 protein. The sample contains 370,000 or so distinct CDR3 sequences, roughly 25% of which appear only once. The sample consisted of blood. These receptor sequences come from a man in his fifties with Graves' hyperthyroidism.

The chain combines TRBV15 with TRBJ1-5, with 8 nucleotides matching TRBD1. V was clipped by 8 bases and J by 4 bases; unmatched bases: 10. Per germline, CDR1 LNHNV and CDR2 YYDKDF (reference sequence). The CDR3 is 15 amino acids. CDR3 protein: CATGVSGTGNQPQHF. DNA for the CDR3: TGTGCCACCGGGGTTTCCGGGACAGGTAATCAGCCCCAGCATTTT. The full variable domain, with the rest looked up from reference TRBV15 and TRBJ1-5, is DAMVIQNPRYQVTQFGKPVTLSCSQTLNHNVMYWYQQKSSQAPKLLFHYYDKDFNNEADTPDNFQSRRPNTSFCFLDIRSPGLGDTAMYLCATGVSGTGNQPQHFGDGTRLSIL.

The chain is built from TRBV6-1 and TRBJ2-1; D gene uncertain. The germline V gene encodes CDR1 MNHNS and CDR2 SASEGT. The CDR3 runs to 11 residues. The V end was cut by 7 bases, the J end by 7 bases, with 8 bases between. The CDR3 is CASIGVNEQFF. Here the CDR3 DNA reads TGTGCCAGCATAGGCGTTAATGAGCAGTTCTTC.

J is TRBJ2-2 and V is TRBV15; D perhaps matches TRBD1 (5 bases). The CDR3 sequence is 13 residues long. Germline V gene data show CDR1 as LNHNV and CDR2 as YYDKDF (reference sequence). V gave up 5 bases and J gave up 1 base, with 5 bases separating them. The CDR3 reads CATSGQNTGELFF. The DNA of the CDR3 is TGTGCCACCAGCGGACAGAACACCGGGGAGCTGTTTTTT.

V usage is TRBV9 and J usage is TRBJ1-1, with D possibly matching TRBD1 (5 bases). The CDR3 consists of 14 residues. Trimming left V 0 bases short and J 4 bases short, with 10 bases between. Germline V gene lookup returns CDR1 SGDLS and CDR2 YYNGEE. CDR3 amino acids: CASSVGGDATEAFF. The CDR3 bases are TGTGCCAGCAGCGTAGGCGGGGACGCCACTGAAGCTTTCTTT.

The table lists this clonotype with a few counts. The chain recombines TRBV3-1 with TRBJ2-3; maybe TRBD2 (6 bases). Germline assignment: CDR1 LGHDT and CDR2 YNNKEL (reference sequence). This CDR3 has 17 residues. Between the trimmed V and J ends, which lost 2 bases and 3 bases, there was a span of 18 bases. In DNA, the CDR3 is TGTGCCAGCAGCCAAATGGGGGGAAGACTACAAACAGATACGCAGTATTTT. It yields the protein CASSQMGGRLQTDTQYF.

This clonotype turned up a few times. V and J are TRBV7-8 and TRBJ1-1; D is uncertain. The CDR3 has 13 residues. V lost 0 bases, J lost 7 bases, and 9 bases lay in between. Germline assignment: CDR1 SGHVS and CDR2 FQNEAQ. The CDR3 loop reads CASSLADGIEAFF. CDR3 coding DNA: TGTGCCAGCAGCTTAGCCGACGGGATTGAAGCTTTCTTT.

Ten or more counts support this clonotype. This chain connects TRBV11-3 to TRBJ2-5; 8 bases align to TRBD2. Germline CDR1 SGHNT, CDR2 YENEEA. V shed 1 base and J 1 base; nucleotides not matched to a gene: 17. The length of the CDR3 is 20 residues. CDR3 loop: CASSLVPISYLAGIQETQYF. In DNA form, the CDR3 reads TGTGCCAGCAGCTTAGTACCAATTTCCTACCTAGCGGGCATCCAAGAGACCCAGTACTTC.

The genes are TRBV7-3 and TRBJ1-5, with 9 bases lining up with TRBD1. Losses at the gene ends were 1 base for V and 6 bases for J; bases not matched to a gene: 10. CDR1 and CDR2 from the germline V gene are SGHTA and FQGTGA. The CDR3 runs to 17 residues. CDR3 residues: CASSLNSGDRVGQPQHF. The CDR3 DNA sequence: TGTGCCAGCAGCTTAAATTCGGGGGACAGGGTTGGTCAGCCCCAGCATTTT.

This clonotype was seen ten or more times. This chain joins TRBV28 and TRBJ1-2; D is unresolved. With 3 bases removed from V and 7 bases from J, the gap between germline ends came to 9 bases. Germline CDR1 and CDR2: MDHEN and SYDVKM. The CDR3 covers 12 residues. CDR3 sequence (DNA): TGTGCCAGCAGTTTGCCGGGTACTGGCTACACCTTC. Protein product: CASSLPGTGYTF.

The gene calls are TRBV6-1 and TRBJ1-4; 10 positions match TRBD1. The CDR3 runs 15 residues. Germline lookup yields CDR1 MNHNS and CDR2 SASEGT. The junction had 2 bases not matched to a gene; V was cut back by 7 bases and J by 0 bases. CDR3 sequence (DNA): TGTGCCAGCACTGGACAGGGGGCAACTAATGAAAAACTGTTTTTT. Its protein product is CASTGQGATNEKLFF.

This clonotype has a handful of counts. The chain couples TRBV28 to TRBJ2-4; TRBD1 agrees at 10 bases. Germline V gives CDR1 MDHEN, CDR2 SYDVKM. CDR3 length equals 19 residues. The junction had 13 bases not matched to a gene; V was cut back by 5 bases and J by 0 bases. The CDR3 protein is CASSPPGTGVVLAKNIQYF. The CDR3 DNA reads TGTGCCAGCAGTCCCCCCGGGACAGGGGTGGTACTAGCCAAAAACATTCAGTACTTC.

This clonotype was seen a handful of times. This rearrangement joins TRBV11-2 to TRBJ2-5; 7 bases are shared with TRBD1. Trimming cost V 4 bases and J 6 bases; bases outside gene matches: 5. Looked up from germline, CDR1 is SGHAT and CDR2 is FQNNGV. The CDR3 has 13 residues. This CDR3 reads CASSSQGSKTQYF. The CDR3 DNA reads as TGTGCCAGCAGCTCACAGGGGTCCAAGACCCAGTACTTC.

The sample holds a few counts of this clonotype. The chain employs TRBV5-1 and TRBJ1-1; TRBD1 agrees at 7 bases. This CDR3 has 16 residues. The germline CDR1 and CDR2 sequences are SGHRS and YFSETQ. V lost 5 bases, J lost 5 bases, and 15 bases stayed unmatched. The CDR3 DNA follows: TGCGCCAGCAGACCCAGGCCTACAGGGGAGAGAACTGAAGCTTTCTTT. This encodes CASRPRPTGERTEAFF.

CDR3: CASSRGDRVYEQYF. The CDR3 DNA reads as TGTGCCAGCAGCCGCGGGGACAGAGTCTACGAGCAGTACTTC. V usage is TRBV9 and J usage is TRBJ2-7, with D maybe TRBD1 (7 bases). V was trimmed by 4 bases and J by 3 bases, leaving 14 bases between them. Germline V gene lookup returns CDR1 SGDLS and CDR2 YYNGEE. This CDR3 contains 14 residues.

The rearrangement links TRBV5-1 to TRBJ1-1, with D unclear. This CDR3 region has 13 residues. The germline gives CDR1 SGHRS, CDR2 YFSETQ. V shed 6 bases and J shed 4 bases, with 13 bases lying between them. CDR3 sequence: CASIGERITEAFF. For the CDR3, the DNA is TGCGCCAGCATTGGGGAGAGGATCACTGAAGCTTTCTTT. The full variable domain, with the rest looked up from reference TRBV5-1 and TRBJ1-1, is KAGVTQTPRYLIKTRGQQVTLSCSPISGHRSVSWYQQTPGQGLQFLFEYFSETQRNKGNFPGRFSGRQFSNSRSEMNVSTLELGDSALYLCASIGERITEAFFGQGTRLTVV.

V is TRBV12-3 or TRBV12-4 and J is TRBJ2-3; TRBD1 is a possible D gene (6 bases). Trimming stripped 8 bases from V and 0 bases from J, with 12 bases between. CDR3 size: 14 residues. For the CDR3, the DNA is TGTGCCAGCGGCGTGGGGGCGAGCACAGATACGCAGTATTTT. It encodes CASGVGASTDTQYF.

The sample holds a few counts of this clonotype. The V and J genes are TRBV7-6 and TRBJ2-3; a weak D match, TRBD1 (6 bases). Germline-derived CDR1 and CDR2 are SGHVS and FNYEAQ. The V end lost 2 bases, the J end lost 10 bases, and 22 bases lay between the germline ends. The CDR3 runs 16 residues. The CDR3 DNA reads as TGTGCCAGCAGCTTAAGGGATCGACTACCAGGGGATCCGCAGTATTTT. Protein sequence: CASSLRDRLPGDPQYF.

This clonotype was counted only a few times. This chain connects TRBV30 to TRBJ2-1; 9 bases match TRBD2. The CDR3 is 16 amino acids. Trimming took 4 bases from V and 8 from J; bases not matched to a gene: 15. The germline gives CDR1 GTSNPN, CDR2 SVGIG (reference sequence). CDR3 sequence: CAWTSSEGLANYEQFF. CDR3 in DNA: TGTGCCTGGACCTCTTCAGAAGGACTAGCGAACTATGAGCAGTTCTTC.

The gene calls are TRBV5-1 and TRBJ2-7, with a tentative D call TRBD2 (7 bases). This CDR3 has 13 residues. Trimming cost V 7 bases and J 3 bases, with 14 bases left between them. The germline V gene encodes CDR1 SGHRS and CDR2 YFSETQ. The CDR3: CASGRGEGYEQYF. CDR3 DNA sequence: TGCGCCAGCGGGAGGGGGGAAGGCTACGAGCAGTACTTC.

The chain joins TRBV19 to TRBJ2-3; D gene ambiguous. Germline lookup yields CDR1 LNHDA and CDR2 SQIVND (reference sequence). The V and J ends lost 3 bases and 5 bases respectively, with 12 bases between them. This CDR3 comprises 14 residues. The CDR3: CASSIGFWGDTQYF. As DNA, the CDR3 is TGTGCCAGTAGTATTGGGTTTTGGGGAGATACGCAGTATTTT.

This clonotype was detected ten times or more. The chain couples TRBV7-9 to TRBJ2-1; possibly TRBD1 for D (6 bases). V was trimmed by 4 bases and J by 9 bases, leaving 16 bases between them. The CDR3 covers 14 residues. Germline CDR1 reads SEHNR; CDR2 reads FQNEAQ (reference sequence). The CDR3 reads CASSYRDTAREQFF. Here the CDR3 DNA reads TGTGCCAGCAGCTACCGGGACACGGCGCGTGAGCAGTTCTTC.

This chain joins TRBV12-3 or TRBV12-4 and TRBJ2-4, with TRBD2 identical over 9 bases. The CDR3 covers 15 residues. V shed 2 bases and J 9 bases; nucleotides not matched to a gene: 8. The CDR3 reads CASSLFASGNSIQYF. The CDR3 coding sequence is TGTGCCAGCAGTTTATTTGCTAGCGGGAATTCCATTCAGTACTTC.